The clone carrying this TCR beta chain has ten or more counts. What it binds is unknown. The data derive from a study of identical twins. Points from the study as a whole: Beta clonotypes that were abundant in cord blood contained fewer insertions, a pattern absent from memory repertoires.

Each cDNA held unique molecular identifiers, and template switching gave it a universal primer site. In TCRdb, the 5' RACE reads were re-called with MiXCR into one record per CDR3 protein. The sample contains 570,000 or so distinct CDR3 sequences, approximately 9.6% of which appear only once. The CDR3 consists of 15 residues. Germline lookup yields CDR1 SGHTS and CDR2 YDEGEE. The V and J ends lost 3 bases and 2 bases, in that order; junction bases with no gene match: 6. In addition, the sample was reused for a study of yellow fever vaccine responses in identical twins.

The receptor was derived from a woman aged 18-30 years in good health. The chain uses TRBV5-8 and TRBJ2-7; 9 bases map to TRBD2. Sample: PBMCs. In nucleotides, the CDR3 is TGTGCCAGCAGCTCGCCTAGCGGGACTGCCTACGAGCAGTACTTC. It yields the protein CASSSPSGTAYEQYF. Full variable domain (missing parts from reference TRBV5-8 and TRBJ2-7): EAGVTQSPTHLIKTRGQQATLRCSPISGHTSVYWYQQALGLGLQFLLWYDEGEERNRGNFPPRFSGRQFPNYSSELNVNALELEDSALYLCASSSPSGTAYEQYFGPGTRLTVT.